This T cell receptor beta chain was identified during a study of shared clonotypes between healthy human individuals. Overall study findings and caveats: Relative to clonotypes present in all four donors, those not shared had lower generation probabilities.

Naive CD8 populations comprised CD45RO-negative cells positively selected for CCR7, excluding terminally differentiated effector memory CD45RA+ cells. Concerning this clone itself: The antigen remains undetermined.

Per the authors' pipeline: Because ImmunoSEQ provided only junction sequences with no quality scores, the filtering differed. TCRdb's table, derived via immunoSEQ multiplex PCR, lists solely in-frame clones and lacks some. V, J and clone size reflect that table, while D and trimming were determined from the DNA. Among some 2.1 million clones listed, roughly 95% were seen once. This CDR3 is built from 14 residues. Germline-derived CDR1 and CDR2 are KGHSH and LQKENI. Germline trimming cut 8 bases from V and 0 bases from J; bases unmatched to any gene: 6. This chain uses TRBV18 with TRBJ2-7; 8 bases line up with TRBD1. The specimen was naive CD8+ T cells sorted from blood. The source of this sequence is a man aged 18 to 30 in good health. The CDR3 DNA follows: TGTGCCAGCCAAGGGACAGGCAGCTCCTACGAGCAGTACTTC. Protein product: CASQGTGSSYEQYF.